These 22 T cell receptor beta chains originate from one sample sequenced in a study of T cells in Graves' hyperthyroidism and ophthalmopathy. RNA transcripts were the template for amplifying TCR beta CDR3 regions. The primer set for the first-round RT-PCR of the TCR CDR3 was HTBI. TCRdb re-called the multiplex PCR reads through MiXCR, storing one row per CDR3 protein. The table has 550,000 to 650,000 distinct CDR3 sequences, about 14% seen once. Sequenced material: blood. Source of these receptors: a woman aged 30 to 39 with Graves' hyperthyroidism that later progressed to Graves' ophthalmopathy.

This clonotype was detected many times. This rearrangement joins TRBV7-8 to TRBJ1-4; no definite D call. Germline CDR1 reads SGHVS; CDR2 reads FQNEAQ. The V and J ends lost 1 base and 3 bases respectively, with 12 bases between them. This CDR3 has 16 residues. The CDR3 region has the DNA TGTGCCAGCAGCTTAGAGAGAAGGGTACCTAATGAAAAACTGTTTTTT. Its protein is CASSLERRVPNEKLFF.

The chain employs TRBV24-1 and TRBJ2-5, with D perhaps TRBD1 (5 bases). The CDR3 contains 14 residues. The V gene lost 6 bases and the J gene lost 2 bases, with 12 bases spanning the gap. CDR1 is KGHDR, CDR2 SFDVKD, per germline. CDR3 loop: CATSSNRIQETQYF. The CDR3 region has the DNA TGTGCCACCAGTTCCAACAGGATTCAAGAGACCCAGTACTTC.

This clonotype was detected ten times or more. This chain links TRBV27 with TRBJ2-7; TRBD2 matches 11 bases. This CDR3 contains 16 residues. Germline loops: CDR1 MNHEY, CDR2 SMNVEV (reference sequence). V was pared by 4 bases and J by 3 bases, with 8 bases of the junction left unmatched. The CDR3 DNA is TGTGCCAGCAGTTGGAATAGCGGGAGGGCCCTCTACGAGCAGTACTTC. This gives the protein CASSWNSGRALYEQYF.

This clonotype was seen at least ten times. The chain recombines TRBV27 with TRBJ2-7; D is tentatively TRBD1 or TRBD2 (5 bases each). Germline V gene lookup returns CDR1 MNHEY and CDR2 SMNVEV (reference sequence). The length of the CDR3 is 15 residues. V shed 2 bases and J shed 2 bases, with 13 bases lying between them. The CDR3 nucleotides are TGTGCCAGCAGTTTAGATGGGACGGAGACCTACGAGCAGTACTTC. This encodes CASSLDGTETYEQYF.

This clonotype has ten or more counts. The CDR3 DNA is TGTGCCAGCAGTACCGGGACAGTATATGGCTACACCTTC. Protein: CASSTGTVYGYTF. The chain links TRBV28 to TRBJ1-2; 7 bases are shared with TRBD1. Germline CDR1 MDHEN, CDR2 SYDVKM. CDR3 length: 13 amino acids. The J segment lost 5 bases and the V segment lost 5 bases, leaving 5 bases of the junction unmatched.

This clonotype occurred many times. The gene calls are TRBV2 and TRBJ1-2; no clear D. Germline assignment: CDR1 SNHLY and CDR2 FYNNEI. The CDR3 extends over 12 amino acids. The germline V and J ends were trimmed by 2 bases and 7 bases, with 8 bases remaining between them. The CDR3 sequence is CASSERSSGYTF. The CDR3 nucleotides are TGTGCCAGCAGTGAACGGAGCAGTGGCTACACCTTC.

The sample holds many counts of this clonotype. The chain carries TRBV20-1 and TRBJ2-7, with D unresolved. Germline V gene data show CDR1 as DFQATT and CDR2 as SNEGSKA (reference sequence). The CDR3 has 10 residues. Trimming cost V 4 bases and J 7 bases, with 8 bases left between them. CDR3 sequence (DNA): TGCAGTGCTACGTTAGGGGAGCAGTACTTC. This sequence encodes CSATLGEQYF.

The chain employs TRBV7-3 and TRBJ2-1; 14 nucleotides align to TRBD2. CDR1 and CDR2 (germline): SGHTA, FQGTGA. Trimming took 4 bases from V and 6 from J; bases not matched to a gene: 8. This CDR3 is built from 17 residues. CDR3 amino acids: CASSSTTSGRAGNEQFF. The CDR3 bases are TGTGCCAGCAGCTCCACGACTAGCGGGAGGGCCGGCAATGAGCAGTTCTTC.

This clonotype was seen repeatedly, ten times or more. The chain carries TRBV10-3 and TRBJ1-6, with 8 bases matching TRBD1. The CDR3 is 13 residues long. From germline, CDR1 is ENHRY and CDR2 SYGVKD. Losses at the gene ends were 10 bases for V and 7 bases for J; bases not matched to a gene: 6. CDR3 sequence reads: CATLDRENSPLHF. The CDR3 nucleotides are TGTGCCACCCTGGACAGGGAGAATTCACCCCTCCACTTT.

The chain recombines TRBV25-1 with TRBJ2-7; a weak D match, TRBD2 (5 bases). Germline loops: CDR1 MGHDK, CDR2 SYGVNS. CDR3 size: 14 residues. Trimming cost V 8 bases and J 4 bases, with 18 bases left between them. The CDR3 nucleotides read TGTGCCAGCTCAGCTGGCGGGCCGATATACGAGCAGTACTTC. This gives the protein CASSAGGPIYEQYF.

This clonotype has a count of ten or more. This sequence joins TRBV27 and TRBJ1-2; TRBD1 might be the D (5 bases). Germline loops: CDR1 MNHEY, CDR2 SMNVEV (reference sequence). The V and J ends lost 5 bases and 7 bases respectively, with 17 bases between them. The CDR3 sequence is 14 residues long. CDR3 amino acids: CASSPRTGVGGYTF. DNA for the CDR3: TGTGCCAGCAGTCCAAGGACGGGGGTCGGTGGCTACACCTTC.

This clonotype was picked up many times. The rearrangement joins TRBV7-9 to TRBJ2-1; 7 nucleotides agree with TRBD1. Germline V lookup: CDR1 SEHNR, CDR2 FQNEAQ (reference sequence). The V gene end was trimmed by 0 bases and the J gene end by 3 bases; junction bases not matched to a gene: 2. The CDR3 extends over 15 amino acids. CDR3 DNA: TGTGCCAGCAGCTTAGCGGACAGGATCTACAATGAGCAGTTCTTC. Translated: CASSLADRIYNEQFF.

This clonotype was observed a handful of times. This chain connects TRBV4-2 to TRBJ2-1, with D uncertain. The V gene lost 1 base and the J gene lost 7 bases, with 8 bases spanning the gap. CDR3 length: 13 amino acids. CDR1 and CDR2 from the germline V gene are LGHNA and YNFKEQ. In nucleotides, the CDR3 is TGTGCCAGCAGCCAAGTTGGTTGGAATGAGCAGTTCTTC. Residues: CASSQVGWNEQFF.

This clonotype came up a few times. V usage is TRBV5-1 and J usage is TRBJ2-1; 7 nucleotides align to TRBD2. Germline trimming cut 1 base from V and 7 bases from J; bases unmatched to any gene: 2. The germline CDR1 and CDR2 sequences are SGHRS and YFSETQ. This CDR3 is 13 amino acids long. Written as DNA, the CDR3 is TGCGCCAGCAGCTTGATACTAGCGAATGAGCAGTTCTTC. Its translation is CASSLILANEQFF.

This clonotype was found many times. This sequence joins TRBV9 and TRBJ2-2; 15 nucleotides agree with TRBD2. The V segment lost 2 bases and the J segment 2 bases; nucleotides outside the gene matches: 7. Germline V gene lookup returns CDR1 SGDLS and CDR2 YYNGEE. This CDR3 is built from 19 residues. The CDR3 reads CASSVELGLAGGNTGELFF. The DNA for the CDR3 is TGTGCCAGCAGCGTGGAGTTGGGACTAGCGGGAGGAAACACCGGGGAGCTGTTTTTT.

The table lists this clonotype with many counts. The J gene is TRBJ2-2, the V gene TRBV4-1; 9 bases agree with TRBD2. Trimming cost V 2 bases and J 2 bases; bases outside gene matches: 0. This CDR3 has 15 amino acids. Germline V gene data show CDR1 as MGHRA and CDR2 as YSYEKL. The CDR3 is CASSQLAGNTGELFF. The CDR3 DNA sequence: TGCGCCAGCAGCCAACTAGCGGGAAACACCGGGGAGCTGTTTTTT.

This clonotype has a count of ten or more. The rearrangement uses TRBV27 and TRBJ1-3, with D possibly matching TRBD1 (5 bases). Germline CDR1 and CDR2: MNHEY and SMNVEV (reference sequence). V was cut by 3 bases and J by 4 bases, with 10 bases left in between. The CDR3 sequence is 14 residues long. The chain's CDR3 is CASSLLGVGNTIYF. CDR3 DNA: TGTGCCAGCAGTTTGTTGGGGGTAGGAAACACCATATATTTT.

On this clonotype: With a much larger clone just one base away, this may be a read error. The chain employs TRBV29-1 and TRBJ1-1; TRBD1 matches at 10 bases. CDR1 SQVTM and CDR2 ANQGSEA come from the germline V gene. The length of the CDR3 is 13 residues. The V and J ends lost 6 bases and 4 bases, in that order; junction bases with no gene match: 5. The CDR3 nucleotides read TGCAGCGTCTCGACAGGGGGCTCCACTGAAGCTTTCTTT. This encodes CSVSTGGSTEAFF.

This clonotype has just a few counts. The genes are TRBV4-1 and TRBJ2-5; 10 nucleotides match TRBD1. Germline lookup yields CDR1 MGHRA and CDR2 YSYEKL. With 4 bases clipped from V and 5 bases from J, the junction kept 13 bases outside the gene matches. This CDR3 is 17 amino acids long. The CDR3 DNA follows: TGCGCCAGCAGCCGAATAGAGGGACAGGGGAACGGCGAGACCCAGTACTTC. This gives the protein CASSRIEGQGNGETQYF.

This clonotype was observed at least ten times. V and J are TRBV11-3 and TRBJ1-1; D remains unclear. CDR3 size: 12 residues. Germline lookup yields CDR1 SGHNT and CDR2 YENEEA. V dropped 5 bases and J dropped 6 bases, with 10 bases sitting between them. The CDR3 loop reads CASSLGWAEAFF. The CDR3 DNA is TGTGCCAGCAGCCTAGGCTGGGCTGAAGCTTTCTTT.

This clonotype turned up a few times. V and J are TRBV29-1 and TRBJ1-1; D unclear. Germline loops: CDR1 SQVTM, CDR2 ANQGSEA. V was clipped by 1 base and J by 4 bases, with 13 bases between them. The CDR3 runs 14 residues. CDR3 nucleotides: TGCAGCGTTGAAGGCAAGGGAGGTAGCACTGAAGCTTTCTTT. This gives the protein CSVEGKGGSTEAFF.

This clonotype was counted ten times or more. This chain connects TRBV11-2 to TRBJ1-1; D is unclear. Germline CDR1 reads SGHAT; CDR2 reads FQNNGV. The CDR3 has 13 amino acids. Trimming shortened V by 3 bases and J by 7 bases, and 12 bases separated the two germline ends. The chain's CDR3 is CASSFKTDLEAFF. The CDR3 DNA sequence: TGTGCCAGCAGCTTTAAGACGGACCTTGAAGCTTTCTTT.